There are a few counts of the clone carrying this TCR beta chain. Its antigen remains unidentified. Sequencing used immunoSEQ multiplex PCR; TCRdb keeps in-frame clones, though not all of them. Of about 12,000 clones listed, less than 70% are singletons. This sample is part of a study of regulatory dendritic cells for organ transplantation. Sorted T cells were CFSE-labeled and cultured less than 6 days with allogeneic regulatory or mature dendritic cells at 1:10. The source is a human donor in good health. The sample taken for sequencing was naive CD8+ T cells from blood cultured with dendritic cells. Documented subset: CD45RA+ naive T cells.

The CDR3 protein is CASSPGTYEQYF. CDR3 nucleotide sequence: TGTGCCAGCAGTCCCGGGACCTACGAGCAGTACTTC. The chain combines TRBV28 with TRBJ2-7; the D gene is possibly TRBD2 (5 bases). The V end was cut by 5 bases, the J end by 2 bases, with 7 bases between. Looked up from germline, CDR1 is MDHEN and CDR2 is SYDVKM. The CDR3 contains 12 residues.